This T cell receptor beta chain was captured in a study of cytomegalovirus exposure and HLA in healthy donors. Whole-study results and caveats: It was 150 to 200 TCR beta chains that were listed as cytomegalovirus-associated. The authors confirmed in vitro that three CMV-associated chains were specific for CMV antigens.

Libraries were prepared by immunoSEQ multiplex PCR; TCRdb keeps only in-frame clonotypes and omits some of them. The sample holds roughly 330,000 clones, about 85% seen once. Donors came from a validation cohort of approximately 110 subjects, distinct from the first 666-subject cohort. Comments on this clone: Its cognate antigen is unknown.

The material sequenced was PBMCs. The sequence was collected from a woman aged 25-40 years in good health and CMV-seropositive.

CDR3 sequence (DNA): TGTGCCAGCAGCTTATTTCCCAGGGGGGTCAATCAGCCCCAGCATTTT. Translating it yields CASSLFPRGVNQPQHF. The V and J genes are TRBV7-6 and TRBJ1-5; 7 bases align to TRBD1. CDR1 and CDR2 (germline): SGHVS, FNYEAQ. The CDR3 has 16 amino acids. With 2 bases clipped from V and 3 bases from J, the junction kept 7 bases outside the gene matches.